The present T cell receptor (beta chain) was sequenced within a study of T-cell memory formation after mild COVID-19 (dated by TCRdb to the early 2020s). As for the study more broadly: TCR sequence clusters from the two donors were largely donor specific. In two donors, T-cell clones that expanded and contracted after mild COVID-19 were followed by sequencing TCRalpha and TCRbeta repertoires longitudinally. Two young, previously healthy adult volunteers, one female and one male, were included in the cohort. Broader findings and caveats from the paper: Contracting CD4+ clones appeared mostly in the CM and EM memory subsets, whereas CD8+ clones were enriched in EMRA. SARS-CoV-2 specificity of the second-wave clones peaking on day 37 was not confirmed. Some responding clones were detected in pre-infection memory, suggesting pre-existing cross-reactive memory T cells joined the SARS-CoV-2 response. Clones contracting from day 15 to 85 had balanced CD4/CD8 phenotypes, while a second wave expanding from day 15 to 37 was biased towards CD4+. The study covered only a couple of mild cases, and larger cohorts including severe cases with pre-infection samples were considered necessary.

Ficoll-Paque density gradient centrifugation was the method used to isolate PBMCs. With respect to this clonotype: The specificity of this receptor is unknown. Per-base qualities were not stored, and no clone one base away is much larger.

Sequencing took place on an Illumina NovaSeq 6000. cDNA libraries for TCRalpha and TCRbeta were prepared by 5'RACE using constant-segment primers, with sample barcodes and unique molecular identifiers added. RNA was extracted from every sample with Trizol reagent. Library amplification was performed in two PCR steps, and a second sample barcode and Illumina TruSeq adapters were introduced in the second step. Sequencing of libraries was performed on an Illumina NovaSeq with 2 x 150 bp paired-end reads. On the authors' methods: Demultiplexing of reads and collapsing into UMI-guided consensus sequences were performed with migec v1.2.7. With mixcr v2.1.11, UMI consensuses were aligned to TRA and TRB V and J templates and assembled into clonotypes. A clonotype was counted as expanded or contracted only if both edgeR and NoisET called the change significant, with noise models trained on biological replicates. For edgeR calls, the thresholds were a false discovery rate-adjusted p below 0.01 and a log2 fold-change of 1. PCA with hierarchical clustering of max-normalized trajectories of the 1000 most abundant clonotypes was used as exploratory dynamics analysis. The CD4 or CD8 phenotype of responding clones was assigned using the separately sequenced CD4+ and CD8+ repertoires. TCRdb applied fastp at Q25 and MiXCR to the public reads, then kept only in-frame beta chains. CDR3 protein sequences are deduplicated, and each keeps its most common genes and DNA. The V and J calls and clone size are TCRdb's, not the authors'. The sample table records 200,000 to 250,000 distinct CDR3 sequences; approximately 10% of these occur just once. The top ten hold 20% to 25% of the sample.

The sequenced sample consisted of PBMCs or a T cell subset sorted from them (not recorded which). This receptor was obtained from a man between 18 and 35 years old who had mild COVID-19 (a few samples of this study predate the infection). The sample titles of this study are shuffled in the database, so cell type and time point are left out; the donor was told from shared clones.

CDR3 reads: CASGDYNEQFF. In nucleotide form, the sequence is TGTGCCAGCGGGGACTACAATGAGCAGTTCTTC. The chain was built from TRBV7-9 and TRBJ2-1, with no confidently assigned D gene. The CDR3, from cysteine to phenylalanine, totals 11 residues. Only the CDR3 DNA stays, 33 bases, in frame from base 1. The germline V gene (reference sequence) supplies CDR1 SEHNR and CDR2 FQNEAQ. V and J lose 8 bases and 3 bases, and a span of 5 bases separates them.